This T cell receptor beta chain came from a study of cytomegalovirus exposure and HLA in healthy donors. This CDR3 is built from 15 residues. Trimming took off 3 bases at V and 6 bases at J, with 15 bases between the two ends. Looked up from germline, CDR1 is WSHSY and CDR2 is SAAADI. Regarding this clone: Its antigen remains unidentified.

It was with 60 Vbeta and 13 Jbeta primers that the PCR ran. Generated by immunoSEQ multiplex PCR, the TCRdb table keeps only in-frame clones and is missing some. Of around 64,000 clones in the sample, more than 80% are singletons; the top ten hold 2%. General study points: With further analysis later on, most CMV-associated TCR beta chains appeared HLA-restricted.

The material sequenced was PBMCs. This clonotype was obtained from a woman aged 25 to 39 in good health and CMV-seronegative. The chain links TRBV10-2 to TRBJ2-1, with a tentative D call TRBD1 (5 bases). CDR3 in DNA: TGCGCCAGCAGTGATCAGGGCCGGTTGGGCAATGAGCAGTTCTTC. Amino acid sequence: CASSDQGRLGNEQFF.